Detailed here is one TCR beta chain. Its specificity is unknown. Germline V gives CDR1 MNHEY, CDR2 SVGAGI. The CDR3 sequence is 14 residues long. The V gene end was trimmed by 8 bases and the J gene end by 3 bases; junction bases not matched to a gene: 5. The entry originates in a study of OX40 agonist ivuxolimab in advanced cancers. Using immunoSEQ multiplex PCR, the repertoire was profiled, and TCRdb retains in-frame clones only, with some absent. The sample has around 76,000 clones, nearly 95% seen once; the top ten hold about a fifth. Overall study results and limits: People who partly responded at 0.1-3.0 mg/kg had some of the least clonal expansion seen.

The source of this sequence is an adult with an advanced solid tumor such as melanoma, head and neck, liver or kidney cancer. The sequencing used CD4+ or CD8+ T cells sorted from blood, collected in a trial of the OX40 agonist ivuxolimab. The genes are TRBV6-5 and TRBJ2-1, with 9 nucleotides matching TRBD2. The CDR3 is CASGVAGVYNEQFF. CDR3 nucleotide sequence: TGTGCCAGCGGCGTAGCGGGGGTCTACAATGAGCAGTTCTTC.